This TCR beta chain was observed in a study of monozygotic twins with inflammatory bowel disease. General observations from the study: Support for a single strong signal or clonotype associated with IBD was absent.

TCRdb re-called the 5' RACE reads; one entry per CDR3 protein, DNA not given. The sample data list approximately 400,000 distinct CDR3 sequences. Regarding this clonotype: Its antigen is still unknown.

Germline CDR1 reads LNHNV; CDR2 reads YYDKDF (reference sequence). CDR3 length: 15 amino acids. The sequence was collected from a human donor with ulcerative colitis or Crohn's disease, or a healthy co-twin of an affected twin (not recorded which). V gene TRBV15 combines with J gene TRBJ2-2. Sequenced: blood. The chain's CDR3 is CATSIFQLDTGELFF.